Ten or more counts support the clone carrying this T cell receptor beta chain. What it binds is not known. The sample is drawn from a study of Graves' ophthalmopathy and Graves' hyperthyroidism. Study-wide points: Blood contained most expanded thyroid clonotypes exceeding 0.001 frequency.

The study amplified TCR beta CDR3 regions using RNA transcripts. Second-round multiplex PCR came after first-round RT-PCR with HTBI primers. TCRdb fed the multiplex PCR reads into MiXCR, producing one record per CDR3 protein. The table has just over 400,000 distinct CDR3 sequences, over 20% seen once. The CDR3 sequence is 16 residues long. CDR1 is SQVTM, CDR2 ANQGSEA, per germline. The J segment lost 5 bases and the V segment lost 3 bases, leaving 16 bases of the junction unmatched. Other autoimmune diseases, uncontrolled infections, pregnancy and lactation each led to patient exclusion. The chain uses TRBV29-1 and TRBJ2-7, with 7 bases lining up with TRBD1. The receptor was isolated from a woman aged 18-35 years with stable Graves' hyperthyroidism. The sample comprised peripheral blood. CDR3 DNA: TGCAGCGTTGACGGGACAGACAGAGAGTCCCCTAACGAGCAGTACTTC. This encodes CSVDGTDRESPNEQYF.